The following is a T cell receptor beta chain sequence with its context. Its antigen remains unknown. The sample belongs to a study of regulatory T cells in long-lasting Graves disease. HTBI primers from iRepertoire and Arm-PCR of CDR3 regions yielded the TCR beta libraries. TCRdb re-called the multiplex PCR reads with MiXCR, one entry per CDR3 protein. Found here are about 470,000 distinct CDR3 sequences, around 20% of them singletons; the top ten hold roughly 8%. The study's findings and limits: With a small sample size, accuracy may have been reduced. Persistent patients shared thousands of public clonotypes among themselves. Newly diagnosed patients shared fewer, at about 890.

Time point reported: persistent/refractory GD, antithyroid drugs over 5 years with positive TRAb. Extracted RNA from PBMCs served as the source of the TCR library. The sequences come from peripheral blood mononuclear cells (PBMCs), collected when the disease was refractory, from a patient treated with antithyroid drugs. The source of this sequence is a female donor with Graves disease.

The CDR3 here is CASSQERRREQYF. The CDR3 coding sequence is TGCGCCAGCAGCCAAGAGAGGAGGAGGGAGCAGTACTTC. The chain uses TRBV4-1 and TRBJ2-7, with D perhaps TRBD2 (5 bases). Germline V gives CDR1 MGHRA, CDR2 YSYEKL. The CDR3 is 13 residues long. V shed 0 bases and J shed 7 bases, with 10 bases lying between them.